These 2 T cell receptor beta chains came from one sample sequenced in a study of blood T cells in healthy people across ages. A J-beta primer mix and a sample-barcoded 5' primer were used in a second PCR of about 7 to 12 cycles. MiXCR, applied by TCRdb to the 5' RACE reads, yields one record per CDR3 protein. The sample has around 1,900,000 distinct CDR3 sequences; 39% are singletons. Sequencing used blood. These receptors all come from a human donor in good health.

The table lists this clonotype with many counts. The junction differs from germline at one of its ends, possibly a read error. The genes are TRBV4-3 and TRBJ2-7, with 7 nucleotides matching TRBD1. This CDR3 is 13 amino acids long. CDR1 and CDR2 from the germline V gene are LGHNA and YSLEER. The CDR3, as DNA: TGTGCCAGCAGCCAGGACAGGACCTACGAGCAGTACTTC. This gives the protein CASSQDRTYEQYF.

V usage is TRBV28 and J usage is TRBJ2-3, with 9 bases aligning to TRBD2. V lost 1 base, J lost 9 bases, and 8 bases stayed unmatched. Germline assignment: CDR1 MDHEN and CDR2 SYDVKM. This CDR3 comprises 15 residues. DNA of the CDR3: TGTGCCAGCAGTTTATTGTTAGCGGGGGCGTTAACGCAGTATTTT. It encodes CASSLLLAGALTQYF. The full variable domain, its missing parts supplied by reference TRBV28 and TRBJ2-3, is DVKVTQSSRYLVKRTGEKVFLECVQDMDHENMFWYRQDPGLGLRLIYFSYDVKMKEKGDIPEGYSVSREKKERFSLILESASTNQTSMYLCASSLLLAGALTQYFGPGTRLTVL.